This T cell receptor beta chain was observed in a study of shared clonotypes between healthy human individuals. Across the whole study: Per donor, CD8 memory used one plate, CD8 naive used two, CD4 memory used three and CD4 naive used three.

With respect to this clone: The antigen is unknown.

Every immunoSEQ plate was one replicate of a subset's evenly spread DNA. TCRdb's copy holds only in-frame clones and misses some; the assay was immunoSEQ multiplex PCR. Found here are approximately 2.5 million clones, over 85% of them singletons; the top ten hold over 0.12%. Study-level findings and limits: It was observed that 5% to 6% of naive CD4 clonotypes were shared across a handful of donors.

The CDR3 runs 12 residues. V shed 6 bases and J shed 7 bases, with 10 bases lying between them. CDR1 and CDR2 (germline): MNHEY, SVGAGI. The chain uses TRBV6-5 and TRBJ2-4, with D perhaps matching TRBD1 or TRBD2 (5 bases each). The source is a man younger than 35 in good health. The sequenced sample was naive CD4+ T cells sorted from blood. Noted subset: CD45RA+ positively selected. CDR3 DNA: TGTGCCAGCAGCAGGGACCGGAACATTCAGTACTTC. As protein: CASSRDRNIQYF.